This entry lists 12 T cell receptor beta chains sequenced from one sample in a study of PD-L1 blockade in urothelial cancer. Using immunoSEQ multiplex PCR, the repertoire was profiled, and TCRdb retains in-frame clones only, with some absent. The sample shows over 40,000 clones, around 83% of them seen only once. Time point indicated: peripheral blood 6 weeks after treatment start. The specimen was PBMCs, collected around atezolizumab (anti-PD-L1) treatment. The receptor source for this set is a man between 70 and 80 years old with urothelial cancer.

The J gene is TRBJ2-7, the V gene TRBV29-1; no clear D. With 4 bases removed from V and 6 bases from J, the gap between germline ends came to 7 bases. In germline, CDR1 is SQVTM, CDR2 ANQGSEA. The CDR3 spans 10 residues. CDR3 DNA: TGCAGCGTTGGAGTTACCGAGCAGTACTTC. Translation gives CSVGVTEQYF.

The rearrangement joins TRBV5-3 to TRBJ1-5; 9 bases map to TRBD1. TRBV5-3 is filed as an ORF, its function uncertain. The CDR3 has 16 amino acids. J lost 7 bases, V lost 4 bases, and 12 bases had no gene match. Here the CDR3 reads CARSRGQGLGEQPQHF. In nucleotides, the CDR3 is TGTGCCAGAAGCCGAGGACAGGGGTTAGGCGAGCAGCCCCAGCATTTT.

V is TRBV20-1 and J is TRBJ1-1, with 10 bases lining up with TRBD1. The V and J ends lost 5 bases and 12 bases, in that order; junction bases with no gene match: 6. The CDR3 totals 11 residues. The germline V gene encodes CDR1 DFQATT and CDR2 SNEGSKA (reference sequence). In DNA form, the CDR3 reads TGCAGTGCTGACTGGGACAGGGGAACTTTCTTT. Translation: CSADWDRGTFF.

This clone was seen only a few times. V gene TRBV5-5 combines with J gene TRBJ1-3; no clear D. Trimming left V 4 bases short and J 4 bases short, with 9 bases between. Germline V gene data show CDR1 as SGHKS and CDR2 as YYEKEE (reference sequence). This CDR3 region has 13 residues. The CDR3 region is CASSVTGGNTIYF. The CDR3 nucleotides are TGTGCCAGCAGCGTGACGGGGGGAAACACCATATATTTT.

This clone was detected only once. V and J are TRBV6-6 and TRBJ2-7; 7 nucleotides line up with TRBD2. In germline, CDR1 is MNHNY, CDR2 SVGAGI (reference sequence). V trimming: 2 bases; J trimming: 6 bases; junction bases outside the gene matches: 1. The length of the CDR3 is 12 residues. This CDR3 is CASSYPGGEQYF. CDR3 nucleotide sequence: TGTGCCAGCAGTTACCCGGGAGGCGAGCAGTACTTC.

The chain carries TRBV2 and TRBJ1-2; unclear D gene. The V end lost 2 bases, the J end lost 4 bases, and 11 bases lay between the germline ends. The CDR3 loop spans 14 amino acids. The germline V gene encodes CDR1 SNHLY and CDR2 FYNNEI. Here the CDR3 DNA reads TGTGCCAGCAGTGAACTAACAGACCTCTATGGCTACACCTTC. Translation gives CASSELTDLYGYTF.

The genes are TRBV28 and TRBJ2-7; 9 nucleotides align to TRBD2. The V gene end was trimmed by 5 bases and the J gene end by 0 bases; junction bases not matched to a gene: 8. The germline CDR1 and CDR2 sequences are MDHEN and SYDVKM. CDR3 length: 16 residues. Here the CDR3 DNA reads TGTGCCAGCAGTCCTCGGGGTAGCGGGAGCTCCTACGAGCAGTACTTC. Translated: CASSPRGSGSSYEQYF.

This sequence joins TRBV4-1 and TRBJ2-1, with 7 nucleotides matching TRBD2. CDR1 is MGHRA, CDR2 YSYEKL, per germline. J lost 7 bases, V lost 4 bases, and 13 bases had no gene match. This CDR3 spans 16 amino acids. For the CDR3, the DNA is TGCGCCAGCAGCCCCTCCCAGGGTAGGGGAGGGAATGAGCAGTTCTTC. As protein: CASSPSQGRGGNEQFF.

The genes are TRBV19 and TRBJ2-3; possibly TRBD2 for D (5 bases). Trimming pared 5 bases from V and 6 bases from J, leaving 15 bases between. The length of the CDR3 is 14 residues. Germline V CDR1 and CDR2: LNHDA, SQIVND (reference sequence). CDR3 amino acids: CASSPSPGSDTQYF. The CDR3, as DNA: TGTGCCAGTAGTCCTAGCCCCGGATCCGATACGCAGTATTTT.

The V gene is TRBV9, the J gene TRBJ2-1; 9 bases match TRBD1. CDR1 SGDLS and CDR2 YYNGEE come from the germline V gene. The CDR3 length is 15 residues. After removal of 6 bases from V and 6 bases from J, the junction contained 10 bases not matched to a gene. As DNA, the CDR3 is TGTGCCAGCACCTTCCGGGACAGGGCTGTCAATGAGCAGTTCTTC. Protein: CASTFRDRAVNEQFF.

DNA for the CDR3: TGTGCCAGCAGCCAAGTGCGCGCGCTCAATGAGCAGTTCTTC. It specifies CASSQVRALNEQFF. This rearrangement joins TRBV4-2 to TRBJ2-1; the D is unclear. Deletions cut 1 base from V and 6 bases from J, with 10 bases between. The CDR3 runs to 14 residues. Looked up from germline, CDR1 is LGHNA and CDR2 is YNFKEQ.

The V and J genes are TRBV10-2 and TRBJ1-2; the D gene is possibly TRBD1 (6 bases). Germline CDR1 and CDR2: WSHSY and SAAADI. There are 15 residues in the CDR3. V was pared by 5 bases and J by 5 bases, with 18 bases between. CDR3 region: CASSPGAGEGYGYTF. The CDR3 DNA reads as TGCGCCAGCAGTCCAGGGGCGGGGGAAGGGTATGGCTACACCTTC.